This TCR beta chain was observed in a study of blood T cell repertoires in COVID-19. Study-level information: The analysed material was cDNA or gDNA that came from T cells, B-cell-depleted T cells, or PBMCs.

Generated by immunoSEQ multiplex PCR, the TCRdb table keeps only in-frame clones and is missing some. This sample has about 380,000 clones, with around 89% found just once. Those enrolled, adults aged roughly 18 to 100 years, came from some 23 US areas. Symptom resolution, clearance, or two negative PCRs marked the recovered donors of Cohort 3. This clonotype was sampled from a woman aged 18-30 years who had recovered from COVID-19. The specimen was PBMCs or T cells enriched from blood (not recorded which).

Here the CDR3 DNA reads TGTGCCAGCTCACCCCCAAGGGTTAGGGGCACTGAAGCTTTCTTT. This translates into CASSPPRVRGTEAFF. V usage is TRBV18 and J usage is TRBJ1-1, with a tentative D call TRBD1 (5 bases). Trimming removed 3 bases from V and 4 bases from J, with 15 bases in between. The germline V gene encodes CDR1 KGHSH and CDR2 LQKENI. CDR3 length: 15 amino acids.